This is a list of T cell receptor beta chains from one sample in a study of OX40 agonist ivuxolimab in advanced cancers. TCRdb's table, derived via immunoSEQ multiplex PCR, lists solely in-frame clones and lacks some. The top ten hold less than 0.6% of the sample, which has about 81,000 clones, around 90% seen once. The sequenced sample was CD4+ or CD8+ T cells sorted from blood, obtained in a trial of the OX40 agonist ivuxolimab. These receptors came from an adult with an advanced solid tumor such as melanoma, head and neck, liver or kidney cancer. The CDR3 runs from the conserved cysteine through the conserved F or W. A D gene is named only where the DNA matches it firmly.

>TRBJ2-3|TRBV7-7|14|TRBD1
TGTGCTAGCAGCTTAAGGGACAGTACAGATACGCAGTATTTT
CASSLRDSTDTQYF
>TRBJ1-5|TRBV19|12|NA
TGTGCCAGTAGTCCAGTGGCCCAGCCCCAGCATTTT
CASSPVAQPQHF
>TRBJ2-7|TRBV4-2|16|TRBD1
TGTGCCAGCAGCTCCCGAACGGGGACAGGGAACTACGAGCAGTACTTC
CASSSRTGTGNYEQYF
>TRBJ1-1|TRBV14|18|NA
TGTGCCAGCAGCCAGGAACCACAGTTGCCAGGGTGGTACACTGAAGCTTTCTTT
CASSQEPQLPGWYTEAFF
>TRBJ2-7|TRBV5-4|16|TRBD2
TGTGCCAGCAGCGGTGGACTAGCGGGGGTCTCCTACGAGCAGTACTTC
CASSGGLAGVSYEQYF
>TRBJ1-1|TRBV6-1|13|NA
TGTGCCAGCGGTTCCGGCAGGGTCACTGAAGCTTTCTTT
CASGSGRVTEAFF
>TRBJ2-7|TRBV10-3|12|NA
TGTGCCATCAGTGCTTACAAAACCGAGCAGTACTTC
CAISAYKTEQYF
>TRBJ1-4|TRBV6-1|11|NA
TGTGCCAGCAGTCTTAATAGGAAACTGTTTTTT
CASSLNRKLFF
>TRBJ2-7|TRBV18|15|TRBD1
TGTGCCAGCTCACCGGGACAGGGCAGAACCTACGAGCAGTACTTC
CASSPGQGRTYEQYF
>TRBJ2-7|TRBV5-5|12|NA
TGTGCCAGCACCCTGGAAGGCTACGAGCAGTACTTC
CASTLEGYEQYF